The T cell receptor (beta chain) under discussion was sequenced for a study of cytomegalovirus exposure and HLA in healthy donors. The V gene lost 3 bases and the J gene lost 2 bases, with 10 bases spanning the gap. The CDR3 is 14 amino acids. CDR1 SGHNT and CDR2 YYREEE come from the germline V gene (reference sequence). Sequencing used immunoSEQ multiplex PCR; TCRdb keeps in-frame clones, though not all of them. Among roughly 300,000 clones listed, 88% were seen once. The chain has TRBV5-4 and TRBJ2-3, with D possibly TRBD2 on 6 matching bases. The sample comprised PBMCs. The source of this sequence is a woman under 30 in good health and CMV-seronegative. Here the CDR3 reads CASSSGLHTDTQYF. The CDR3 region has the DNA TGTGCCAGCAGCTCGGGACTGCACACAGATACGCAGTATTTT. The whole variable domain, filled in from reference TRBV5-4 and TRBJ2-3, reads ETGVTQSPTHLIKTRGQQVTLRCSSQSGHNTVSWYQQALGQGPQFIFQYYREEENGRGNFPPRFSGLQFPNYSSELNVNALELDDSALYLCASSSGLHTDTQYFGPGTRLTVL.